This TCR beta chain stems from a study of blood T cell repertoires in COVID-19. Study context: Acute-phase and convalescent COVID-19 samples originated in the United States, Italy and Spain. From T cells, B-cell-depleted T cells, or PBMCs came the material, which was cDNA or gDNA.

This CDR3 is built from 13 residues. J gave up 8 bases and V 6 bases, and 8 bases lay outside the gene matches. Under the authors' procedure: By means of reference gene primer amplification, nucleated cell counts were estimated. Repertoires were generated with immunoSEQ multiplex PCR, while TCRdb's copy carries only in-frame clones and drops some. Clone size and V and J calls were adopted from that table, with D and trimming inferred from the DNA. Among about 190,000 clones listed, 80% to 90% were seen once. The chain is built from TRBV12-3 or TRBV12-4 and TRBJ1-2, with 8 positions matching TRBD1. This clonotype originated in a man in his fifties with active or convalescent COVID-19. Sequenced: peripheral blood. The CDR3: CASSLTGAEGYTF. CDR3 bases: TGTGCCAGCAGCCTGACAGGGGCGGAGGGCTACACCTTC.